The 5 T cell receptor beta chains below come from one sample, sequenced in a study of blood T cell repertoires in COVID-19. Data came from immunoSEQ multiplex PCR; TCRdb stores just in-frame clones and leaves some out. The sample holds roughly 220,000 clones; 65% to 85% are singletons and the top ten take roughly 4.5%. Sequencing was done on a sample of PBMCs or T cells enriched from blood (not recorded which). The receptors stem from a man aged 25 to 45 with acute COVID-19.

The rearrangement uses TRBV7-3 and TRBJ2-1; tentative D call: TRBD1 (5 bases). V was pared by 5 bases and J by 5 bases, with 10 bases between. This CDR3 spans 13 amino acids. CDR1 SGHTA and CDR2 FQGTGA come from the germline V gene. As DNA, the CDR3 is TGTGCCAGCAGCCCCGGACAAAACAATGAGCAGTTCTTC. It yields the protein CASSPGQNNEQFF.

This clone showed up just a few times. This CDR3 reads CASLPELGWGGLFF. The DNA of the CDR3 is TGTGCCAGCCTCCCGGAATTGGGCTGGGGAGGACTGTTTTTT. J is TRBJ1-4 and V is TRBV2; no clear D. Trimming cost V 8 bases and J 13 bases, with 23 bases left between them. CDR1 is SNHLY, CDR2 FYNNEI, per germline. This CDR3 region has 14 residues.

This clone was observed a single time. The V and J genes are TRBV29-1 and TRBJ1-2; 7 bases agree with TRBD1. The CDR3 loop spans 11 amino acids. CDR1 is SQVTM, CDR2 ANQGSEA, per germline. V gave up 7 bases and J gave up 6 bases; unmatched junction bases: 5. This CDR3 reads CSDRQGDGYTF. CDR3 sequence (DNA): TGCAGCGACCGACAGGGTGATGGCTACACCTTC.

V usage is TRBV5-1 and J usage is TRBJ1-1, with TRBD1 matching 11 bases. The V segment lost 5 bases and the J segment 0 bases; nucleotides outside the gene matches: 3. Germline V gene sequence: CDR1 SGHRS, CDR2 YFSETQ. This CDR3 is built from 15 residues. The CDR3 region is CASRSDRGLNTEAFF. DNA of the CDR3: TGCGCCAGCAGGTCGGACAGGGGGCTGAACACTGAAGCTTTCTTT.

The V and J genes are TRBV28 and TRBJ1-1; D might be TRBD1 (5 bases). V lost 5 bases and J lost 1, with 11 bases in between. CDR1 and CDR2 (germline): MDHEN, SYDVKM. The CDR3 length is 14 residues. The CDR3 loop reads CASSPTESNTEAFF. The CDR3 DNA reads TGTGCCAGCAGTCCGACAGAATCGAACACTGAAGCTTTCTTT.